This T cell receptor beta chain was captured by sequencing in a study of T cell responses to AZD1222 COVID-19 vaccine. Overall study findings and caveats: Repertoires were sampled only after the peak T cell response. White British donors predominated, females outnumbered males, and clonal diversity was possibly underestimated.

Regarding this clone: Its antigen remains unidentified.

The junction had 3 bases not matched to a gene; V was cut back by 6 bases and J by 0 bases. Germline assignment: CDR1 MNHEY and CDR2 SMNVEV (reference sequence). This CDR3 has 14 residues. Produced via immunoSEQ multiplex PCR; TCRdb's table is partial and in-frame only. The sample consists of 160,000 or so clones, around 89% of them appearing once. Samples with a second dose at about 4 or about 12 weeks were pooled together. The rearrangement links TRBV27 to TRBJ2-7, with TRBD1 matching 9 bases. The sequenced sample was peripheral blood, obtained 28 days after the second AZD1222 dose. The TCR originated in an adult who received the AZD1222 COVID-19 vaccine. The CDR3 protein is CASSGQGSSYEQYF. In DNA form, the CDR3 reads TGTGCCAGCAGCGGACAGGGGAGCTCCTACGAGCAGTACTTC.